This T cell receptor (beta chain) was sequenced for a study of cytomegalovirus exposure and HLA in healthy donors. There are 17 residues in the CDR3. CDR1 and CDR2 from the germline V gene are MGHDK and SYGVNS. This clone was detected once. The PCR was carried out with 60 Vbeta primers and 13 Jbeta primers. Some clones are missing from TCRdb's copy, which holds only in-frame ones; the method was immunoSEQ multiplex PCR. The sample records about 140,000 clones, approximately 62% being singletons. Input material: PBMCs. J is TRBJ2-5 and V is TRBV25-1; 8 nucleotides agree with TRBD2. The assigned J gene may be wrong: the sequence end matches TRBJ2-7 better. This receptor was taken from a human donor in good health. The DNA for the CDR3 is TGTGCCAGTCTACCTGTCGGGAGGGCCTCTCTGGTCGGCGAGCAGTACTTC. Its protein is CASLPVGRASLVGEQYF.